This T cell receptor (beta chain) was recovered during a study of cytotoxic CD8 clonotypes in ibrutinib-treated CLL. In the case of this clone: The germline gene is not matched at one end of the junction; a read error may be the cause.

The CDR3 length is 15 residues. Germline V CDR1 and CDR2: SGDLS, YYNGEE. Produced via immunoSEQ multiplex PCR; TCRdb's table is partial and in-frame only. The repertoire holds 100,000 to 150,000 clones, with roughly 85% as singletons. This TCR came from a human donor with chronic lymphocytic leukemia. The source material was PBMCs, sampled after 24 months of ibrutinib treatment. The chain recombines TRBV9 with TRBJ2-2, with D perhaps being TRBD1 or TRBD2 (5 bases each). The CDR3 DNA is TGTGCCAGCACCGTAGCCGGGGCAAACACCGGGGAGCTGTTTTTT. Residues: CASTVAGANTGELFF.